Presented here are 11 T cell receptor beta chains from one specimen sequenced in a study of human T cells and chemical hapten exposure. Each CDR3 protein gets one entry after TCRdb re-called the RACE reads with MiXCR. The sample records tens of thousands of distinct CDR3 sequences, roughly 8.8% being singletons. As to time point: pre-sensitization, week 0. Indicated treatment: therapeutic diphenylcyclopropenone sensitization with weekly scalp DPC. The sequencing used whole blood, collected in connection with sensitization to the hapten diphenylcyclopropenone (DPC). The receptor source for this set is a woman aged 40 to 50 with alopecia areata. Some clones in this sample may be carry-over from other donors' samples.

Details on this clonotype: Relative to the germline gene, one junction end is altered; a read error may explain this. The chain combines TRBV4-1 with TRBJ2-7; D unclear. Germline V lookup: CDR1 MGHRA, CDR2 YSYEKL. This CDR3 is built from 14 residues. For the CDR3, the DNA is TGCGCCAGCAGCCCTCCAGGCCGATCCTACGAGCGGTACTTC. This gives the protein CASSPPGRSYERYF.

This sequence joins TRBV6-5 and TRBJ1-3; 7 bases agree with TRBD1. Germline V gives CDR1 MNHEY, CDR2 SVGAGI. V lost 0 bases and J lost 2; bases outside the gene matches: 4. The CDR3 runs to 16 residues. The CDR3 is CASSYSTQGTGNTIYF. Written as DNA, the CDR3 is TGTGCCAGCAGTTACTCGACACAGGGGACTGGAAACACCATATATTTT.

This clonotype turned up a few times. This may come from a read error, since a much larger clone is one base off. This sequence joins TRBV7-9 and TRBJ1-1; D uncertain. Germline V gene data show CDR1 as SEHNR and CDR2 as FQNEAQ (reference sequence). Trimming removed 10 bases from V and 6 bases from J, with 12 bases in between. CDR3 length: 11 residues. The CDR3 loop reads CANEGLAEAFF. The CDR3 nucleotides are TGTGCCAACGAAGGTCTCGCTGAAGCTTTCTTT.

This clonotype was counted ten times or more. The chain has TRBV25-1 and TRBJ2-2; weak D call: TRBD1 (6 bases). Germline-derived CDR1 and CDR2 are MGHDK and SYGVNS. The V end was cut by 3 bases, the J end by 3 bases, with 14 bases between. The CDR3 spans 16 residues. CDR3 sequence reads: CASSEGVDRYTGELFF. The DNA for the CDR3 is TGTGCCAGCAGTGAGGGAGTGGACAGATACACCGGGGAGCTGTTTTTT.

In its sample, this clonotype was seen many times. CDR3 in DNA: TGTGCCATCAGTGAGCCGGTAGCGGGGGGGCCGGGCACAGATACGCAGTATTTT. Protein: CAISEPVAGGPGTDTQYF. The chain uses TRBV10-3 and TRBJ2-3; 11 positions agree with TRBD2. Germline CDR1 ENHRY, CDR2 SYGVKD. This CDR3 is 18 amino acids long. J lost 1 base, V lost 2 bases, and 8 bases had no gene match.

This clonotype was detected ten times or more. The V call is TRBV20-1, the J call TRBJ1-4; D may be TRBD1 (6 bases). This CDR3 region has 13 residues. Germline values: CDR1 DFQATT, CDR2 SNEGSKA (reference sequence). V lost 4 bases and J lost 4, with 10 bases in between. CDR3 coding DNA: TGCAGTGCTAAAGGGGGGAATAATGAAAAACTGTTTTTT. Translating it yields CSAKGGNNEKLFF.

This clonotype was detected many times. This chain joins TRBV18 and TRBJ1-3; D uncertain. From germline, CDR1 is KGHSH and CDR2 LQKENI. With 3 bases removed from V and 0 bases from J, the gap between germline ends came to 6 bases. The CDR3 is made up of 14 amino acids. The CDR3 coding sequence is TGTGCCAGCTCACCCCCGAACTCTGGAAACACCATATATTTT. It specifies CASSPPNSGNTIYF.

In its sample, this clonotype was seen many times. The CDR3 protein is CASSRSGYQETQYF. DNA for the CDR3: TGTGCCAGCAGCCGTAGCGGCTACCAAGAGACCCAGTACTTC. This chain connects TRBV11-2 to TRBJ2-5; weak D call: TRBD2 (6 bases). The germline CDR1 and CDR2 sequences are SGHAT and FQNNGV. Trimming stripped 5 bases from V and 0 bases from J, with 10 bases between. There are 14 residues in the CDR3. Full variable domain (remainder filled in from reference TRBV11-2 and TRBJ2-5): EAGVAQSPRYKIIEKRQSVAFWCNPISGHATLYWYQQILGQGPKLLIQFQNNGVVDDSQLPKDRFSAERLKGVDSTLKIQPAKLEDSAVYLCASSRSGYQETQYFGPGTRLLVL.

The chain recombines TRBV20-1 with TRBJ2-3; TRBD2 might be the D (5 bases). Trimming left V 0 bases short and J 4 bases short, with 11 bases between. The germline V gene has CDR1 DFQATT and CDR2 SNEGSKA (reference sequence). The CDR3 spans 14 residues. CDR3 in amino acids: CSARDRGYSDTQYF. In nucleotides, the CDR3 is TGCAGTGCTAGAGATCGGGGTTATTCAGATACGCAGTATTTT.

The table lists this clonotype with many counts. The V gene is TRBV28, the J gene TRBJ1-4; 8 bases are shared with TRBD1. Per the germline V gene, CDR1 is MDHEN and CDR2 is SYDVKM. This CDR3 has 15 amino acids. V was pared by 6 bases and J by 3 bases, with 6 bases of the junction left unmatched. In DNA form, the CDR3 reads TGTGCCAGCAGACCTACAGGGGGTGCTAATGAAAAACTGTTTTTT. Amino acids: CASRPTGGANEKLFF.

Only a few counts were recorded for this clonotype. The chain employs TRBV27 and TRBJ2-7, with 8 bases fitting TRBD1. In germline, CDR1 is MNHEY, CDR2 SMNVEV (reference sequence). The CDR3 is made up of 13 amino acids. The ends lost 7 bases at V and 2 bases at J; junction bases unmatched: 4. The CDR3 DNA follows: TGTGCCAGCAAGGCAGGGGGCGCCTACGAGCAGTACTTC. It specifies CASKAGGAYEQYF.